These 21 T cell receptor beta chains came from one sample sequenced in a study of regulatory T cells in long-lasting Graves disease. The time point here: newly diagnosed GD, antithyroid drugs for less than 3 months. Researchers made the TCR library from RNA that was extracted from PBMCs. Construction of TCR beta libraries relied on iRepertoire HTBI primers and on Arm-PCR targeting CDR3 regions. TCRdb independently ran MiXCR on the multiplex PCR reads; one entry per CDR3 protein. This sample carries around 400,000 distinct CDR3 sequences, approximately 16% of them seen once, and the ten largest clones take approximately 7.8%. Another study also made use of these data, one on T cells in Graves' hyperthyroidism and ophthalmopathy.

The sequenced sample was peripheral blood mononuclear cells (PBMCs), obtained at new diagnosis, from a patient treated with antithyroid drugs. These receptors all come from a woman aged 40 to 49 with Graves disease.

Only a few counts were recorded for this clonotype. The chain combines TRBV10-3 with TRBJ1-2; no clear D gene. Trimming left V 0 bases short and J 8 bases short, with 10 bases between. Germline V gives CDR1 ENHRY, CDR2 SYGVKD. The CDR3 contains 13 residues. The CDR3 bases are TGTGCCATCAGTGAGTCGACCCCCGTAGGCTACACCTTC. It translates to CAISESTPVGYTF.

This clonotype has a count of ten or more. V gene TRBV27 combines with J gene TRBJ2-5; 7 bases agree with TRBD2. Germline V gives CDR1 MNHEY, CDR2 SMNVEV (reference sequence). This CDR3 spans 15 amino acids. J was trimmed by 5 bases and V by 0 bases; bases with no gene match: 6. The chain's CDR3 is CASSLSGEGWETQYF. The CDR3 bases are TGTGCCAGCAGTTTATCCGGGGAGGGGTGGGAGACCCAGTACTTC.

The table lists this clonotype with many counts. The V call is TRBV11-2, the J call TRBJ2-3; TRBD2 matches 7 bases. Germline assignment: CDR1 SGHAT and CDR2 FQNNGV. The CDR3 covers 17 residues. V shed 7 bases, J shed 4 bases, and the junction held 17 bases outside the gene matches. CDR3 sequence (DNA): TGTGCCAGCACCCGTGTGGGGCGGGAGAGGGAGGCAGATACGCAGTATTTT. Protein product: CASTRVGREREADTQYF. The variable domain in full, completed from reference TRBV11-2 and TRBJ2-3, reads EAGVAQSPRYKIIEKRQSVAFWCNPISGHATLYWYQQILGQGPKLLIQFQNNGVVDDSQLPKDRFSAERLKGVDSTLKIQPAKLEDSAVYLCASTRVGREREADTQYFGPGTRLTVL.

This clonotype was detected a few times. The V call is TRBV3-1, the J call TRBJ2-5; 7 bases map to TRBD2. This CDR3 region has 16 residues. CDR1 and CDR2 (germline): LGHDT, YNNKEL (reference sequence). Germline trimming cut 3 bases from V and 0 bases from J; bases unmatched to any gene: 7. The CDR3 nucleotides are TGTGCCAGCAGCCAGAGGGGCGGGAGTTACCAAGAGACCCAGTACTTC. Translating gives CASSQRGGSYQETQYF.

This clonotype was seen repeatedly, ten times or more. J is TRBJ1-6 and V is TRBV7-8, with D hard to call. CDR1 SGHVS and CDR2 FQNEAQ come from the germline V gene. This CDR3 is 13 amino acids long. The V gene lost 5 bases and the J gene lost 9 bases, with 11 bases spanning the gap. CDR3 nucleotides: TGTGCCAGCAGCCCTTTTAGGAGTTCACCCCTCCACTTT. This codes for CASSPFRSSPLHF.

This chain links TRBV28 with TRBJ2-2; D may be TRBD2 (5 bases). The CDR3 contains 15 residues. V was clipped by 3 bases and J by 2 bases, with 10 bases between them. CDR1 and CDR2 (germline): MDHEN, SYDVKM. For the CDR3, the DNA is TGTGCCAGCAGTTTGATAAGCGGAAACACCGGGGAGCTGTTTTTT. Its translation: CASSLISGNTGELFF.

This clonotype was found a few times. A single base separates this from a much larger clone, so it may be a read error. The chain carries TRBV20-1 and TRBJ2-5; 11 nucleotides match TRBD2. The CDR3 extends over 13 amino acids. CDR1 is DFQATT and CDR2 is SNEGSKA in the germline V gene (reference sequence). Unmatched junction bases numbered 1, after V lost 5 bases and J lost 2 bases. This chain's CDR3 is CSAGTSGQETQYF. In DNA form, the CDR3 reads TGCAGTGCTGGGACTAGCGGACAAGAGACCCAGTACTTC.

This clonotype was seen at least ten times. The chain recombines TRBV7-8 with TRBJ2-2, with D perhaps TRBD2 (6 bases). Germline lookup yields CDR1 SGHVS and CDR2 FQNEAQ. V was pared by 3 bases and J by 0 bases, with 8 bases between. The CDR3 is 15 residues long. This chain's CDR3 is CASSFSGPNTGELFF. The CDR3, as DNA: TGTGCCAGCAGCTTTAGCGGCCCGAACACCGGGGAGCTGTTTTTT.

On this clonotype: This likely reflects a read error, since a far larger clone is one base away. CDR3 region: CASSVTSGADNERFF. DNA of the CDR3: TGTGCCAGCAGTGTAACTAGCGGGGCGGACAATGAGCGGTTCTTC. The chain recombines TRBV2 with TRBJ2-5, with 10 positions matching TRBD2. The CDR3 is 15 amino acids. The germline V gene encodes CDR1 SNHLY and CDR2 FYNNEI.

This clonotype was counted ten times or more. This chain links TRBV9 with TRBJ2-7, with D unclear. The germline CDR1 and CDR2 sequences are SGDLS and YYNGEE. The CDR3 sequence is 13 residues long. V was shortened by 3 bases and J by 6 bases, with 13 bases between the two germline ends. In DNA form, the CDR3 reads TGTGCCAGCAGCGGGTTGTCCCCAGGCGAGCAGTACTTC. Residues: CASSGLSPGEQYF.

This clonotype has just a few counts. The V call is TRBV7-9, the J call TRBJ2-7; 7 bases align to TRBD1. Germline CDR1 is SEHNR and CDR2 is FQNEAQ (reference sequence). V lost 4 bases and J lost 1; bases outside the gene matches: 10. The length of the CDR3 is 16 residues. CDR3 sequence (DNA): TGTGCCAGCAGCTCCCCTACCGGGACAGAGTCCTACGAGCAGTACTTC. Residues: CASSSPTGTESYEQYF.

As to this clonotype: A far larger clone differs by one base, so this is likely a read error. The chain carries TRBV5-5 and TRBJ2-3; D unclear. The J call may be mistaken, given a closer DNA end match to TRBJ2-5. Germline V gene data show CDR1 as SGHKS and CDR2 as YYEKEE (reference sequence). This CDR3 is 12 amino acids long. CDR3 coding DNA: TGTGCCAGCAGCTTGGAATCGGGGACCCAGTACTTC. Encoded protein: CASSLESGTQYF.

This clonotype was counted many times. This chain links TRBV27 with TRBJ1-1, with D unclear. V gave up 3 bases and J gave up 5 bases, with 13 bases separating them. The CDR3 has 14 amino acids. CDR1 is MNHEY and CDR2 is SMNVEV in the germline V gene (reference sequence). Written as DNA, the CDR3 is TGTGCCAGCAGTTTTGCAGACCTGAGGACTGAAGCTTTCTTT. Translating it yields CASSFADLRTEAFF.

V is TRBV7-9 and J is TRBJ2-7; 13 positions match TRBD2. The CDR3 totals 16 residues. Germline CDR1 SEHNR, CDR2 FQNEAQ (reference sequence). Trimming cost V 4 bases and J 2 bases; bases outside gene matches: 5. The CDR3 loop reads CASSSPGLAGPYEQYF. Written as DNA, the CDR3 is TGTGCCAGCAGCTCACCGGGACTAGCGGGACCCTACGAGCAGTACTTC.

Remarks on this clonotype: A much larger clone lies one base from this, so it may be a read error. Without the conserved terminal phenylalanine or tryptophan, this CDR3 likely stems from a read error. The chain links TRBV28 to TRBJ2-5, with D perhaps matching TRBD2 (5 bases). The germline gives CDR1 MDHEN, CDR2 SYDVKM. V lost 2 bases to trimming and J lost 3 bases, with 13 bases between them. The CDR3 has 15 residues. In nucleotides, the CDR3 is TGTGCCAGCAGTTTAGATCTAGCAAGGAAAGAGACCCAGTACCTC. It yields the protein CASSLDLARKETQYL.

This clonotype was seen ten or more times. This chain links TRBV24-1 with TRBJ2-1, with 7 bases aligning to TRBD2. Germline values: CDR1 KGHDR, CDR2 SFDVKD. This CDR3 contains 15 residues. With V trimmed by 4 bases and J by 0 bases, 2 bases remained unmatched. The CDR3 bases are TGTGCCACCAGTGAAGGCGGGAGCTCCTACAATGAGCAGTTCTTC. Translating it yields CATSEGGSSYNEQFF.

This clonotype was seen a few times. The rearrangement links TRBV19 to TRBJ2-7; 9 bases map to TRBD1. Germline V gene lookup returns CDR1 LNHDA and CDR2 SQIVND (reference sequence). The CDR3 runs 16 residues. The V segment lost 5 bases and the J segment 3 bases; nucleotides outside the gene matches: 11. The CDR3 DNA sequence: TGTGCCAGTAGTGACCAAGACAGGGGGGAAAGCTACGAGCAGTACTTC. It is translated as CASSDQDRGESYEQYF.

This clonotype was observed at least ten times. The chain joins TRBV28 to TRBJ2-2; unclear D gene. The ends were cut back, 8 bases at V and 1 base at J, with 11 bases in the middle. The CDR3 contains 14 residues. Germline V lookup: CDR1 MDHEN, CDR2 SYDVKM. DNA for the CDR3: TGTGCCAGCTCTAAGCGCCGGAACACCGGGGAGCTGTTTTTT. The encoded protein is CASSKRRNTGELFF. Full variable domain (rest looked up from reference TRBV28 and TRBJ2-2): DVKVTQSSRYLVKRTGEKVFLECVQDMDHENMFWYRQDPGLGLRLIYFSYDVKMKEKGDIPEGYSVSREKKERFSLILESASTNQTSMYLCASSKRRNTGELFFGEGSRLTVL.

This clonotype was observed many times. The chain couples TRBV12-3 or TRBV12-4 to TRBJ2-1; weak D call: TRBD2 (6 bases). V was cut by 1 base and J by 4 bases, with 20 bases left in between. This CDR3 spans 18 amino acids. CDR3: CASSLETLDYQKYNEQFF. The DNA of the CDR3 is TGTGCCAGCAGTTTAGAGACTCTGGACTACCAAAAATACAATGAGCAGTTCTTC.

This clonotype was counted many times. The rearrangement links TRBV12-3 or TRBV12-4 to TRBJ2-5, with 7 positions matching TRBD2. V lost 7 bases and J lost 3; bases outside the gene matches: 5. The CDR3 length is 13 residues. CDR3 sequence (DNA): TGTGCCAGCACGCGGGGGAGCGAAGAGACCCAGTACTTC. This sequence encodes CASTRGSEETQYF.

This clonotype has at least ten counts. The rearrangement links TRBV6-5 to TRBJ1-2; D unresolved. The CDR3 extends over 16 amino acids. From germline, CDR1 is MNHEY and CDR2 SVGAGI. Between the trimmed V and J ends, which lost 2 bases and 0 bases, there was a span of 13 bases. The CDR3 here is CASSYPLGKANYGYTF. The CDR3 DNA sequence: TGTGCCAGCAGTTACCCGCTCGGCAAAGCTAACTATGGCTACACCTTC.